This TCR beta chain was profiled in a study of PD-L1 blockade in urothelial cancer. Study summary: Across blood samples, T cells had a median count of 141,255.

General observations from the study: When measured at 3 weeks, tumor-associated blood clones expanded more in durable-benefit patients.

Time point: pretreatment peripheral blood. Synthetically made TCR analog templates were put into each PCR as spikes. Profiled with immunoSEQ multiplex PCR; TCRdb holds only in-frame clones, not every one. This sample has over 100,000 clones, with 65% to 85% found just once. A remark on this clone: Its target is unknown.

The sequence derives from a man aged 45-60 years with urothelial cancer. This material consisted of PBMCs, taken around atezolizumab (anti-PD-L1) treatment.

The CDR3 nucleotides are TGTGCCAGCAGCCAGGTGAGTGCTGCCACCTACAATGAGCAGTTCTTC. Protein: CASSQVSAATYNEQFF. J is TRBJ2-1 and V is TRBV11-2, with D hard to call. V gave up 5 bases and J gave up 2 bases, with 16 bases separating them. The CDR3 is made up of 16 amino acids. Germline CDR1 is SGHAT and CDR2 is FQNNGV.